These 26 T cell receptor beta chains came from one sample sequenced in a study of human T cells and chemical hapten exposure. Time point reported: patch test 1, 2 weeks after DPC sensitization. Sample treatment: therapeutic diphenylcyclopropenone sensitization with weekly scalp DPC. TCRdb re-derived calls from the RACE reads in MiXCR, one entry per CDR3 protein. The sample includes 370,000 or so distinct CDR3 sequences, 4.8% of them seen just once. The sample in question was whole blood, obtained in connection with sensitization to the hapten diphenylcyclopropenone (DPC). The source of these receptors is a woman aged 45 to 65 with alopecia areata. Some clones in this sample may be carry-over from other donors' samples.

This clonotype appeared many times. For the CDR3, the DNA is TGTGCCAGCAGCTTCAGCCCAGGGGGAAACATTCAGTACTTC. Translating it yields CASSFSPGGNIQYF. The chain is built from TRBV7-4 and TRBJ2-4; 7 positions match TRBD1. The CDR3 totals 14 residues. CDR1 SGHVT and CDR2 SQSDAQ come from the germline V gene. The V and J ends lost 3 bases and 6 bases, in that order; junction bases with no gene match: 5.

This clonotype was counted many times. V is TRBV20-1 and J is TRBJ1-2, with D possibly being TRBD1 (5 bases). Germline values: CDR1 DFQATT, CDR2 SNEGSKA (reference sequence). Trimming pared 0 bases from V and 2 bases from J, leaving 7 bases between. This CDR3 contains 13 residues. CDR3 region: CSAREGGNYGYTF. In DNA, the CDR3 is TGCAGTGCTAGAGAGGGGGGGAACTATGGCTACACCTTC.

This clonotype was counted between two and nine times. The chain uses TRBV28 and TRBJ2-6; 7 bases align to TRBD1. With 7 bases clipped from V and 1 base from J, the junction kept 10 bases outside the gene matches. Germline CDR1 is MDHEN and CDR2 is SYDVKM. CDR3 length: 17 amino acids. The CDR3 region has the DNA TGTGCCAGCAAGTCTCAGGGGGTTCCTTCTGGGGCCAACGTCCTGACTTTC. It specifies CASKSQGVPSGANVLTF.

The chain joins TRBV7-3 to TRBJ2-5, with 7 bases lining up with TRBD2. The CDR3 is made up of 16 amino acids. The V gene end was trimmed by 5 bases and the J gene end by 1 base; junction bases not matched to a gene: 10. Germline V lookup: CDR1 SGHTA, CDR2 FQGTGA. Here the CDR3 reads CASSPWGLAAQETQYF. CDR3 DNA: TGTGCCAGCAGCCCCTGGGGCCTAGCGGCCCAAGAGACCCAGTACTTC.

The chain recombines TRBV4-3 with TRBJ2-2; TRBD1 matches 7 bases. The germline V gene encodes CDR1 LGHNA and CDR2 YSLEER. The junction had 2 bases not matched to a gene; V was cut back by 0 bases and J by 7 bases. The CDR3 runs to 14 residues. The CDR3 here is CASSQETGLGELFF. The CDR3 DNA reads TGCGCCAGCAGCCAAGAGACAGGGCTCGGGGAGCTGTTTTTT.

V gene TRBV11-2 combines with J gene TRBJ1-5; the D is unclear. This CDR3 is 15 amino acids long. Looked up from germline, CDR1 is SGHAT and CDR2 is FQNNGV. V was clipped by 2 bases and J by 3 bases, with 11 bases between them. CDR3 loop: CASSLNPHNNQPQHF. The DNA for the CDR3 is TGTGCCAGCAGCTTAAACCCCCATAACAATCAGCCCCAGCATTTT.

V is TRBV20-1 and J is TRBJ2-1; 13 bases align to TRBD2. The V and J ends lost 3 bases and 8 bases, in that order; junction bases with no gene match: 13. The germline CDR1 and CDR2 sequences are DFQATT and SNEGSKA (reference sequence). The CDR3 totals 17 residues. The CDR3, as DNA: TGCAGTGCTAGGGGCCCCGGGACTAGCGGGGCGTTCGATGAGCAGTTCTTC. It codes for CSARGPGTSGAFDEQFF.

This clonotype was recorded many times. The rearrangement joins TRBV5-1 to TRBJ2-5, with D perhaps TRBD2 (5 bases). Germline V CDR1 and CDR2: SGHRS, YFSETQ. The CDR3 is made up of 13 amino acids. V lost 0 bases and J 4 bases, leaving 7 bases between the germline ends. The CDR3 here is CASSLGSGETQYF. The CDR3, as DNA: TGCGCCAGCAGCTTGGGAAGCGGAGAGACCCAGTACTTC. Drawing the rest from reference TRBV5-1 and TRBJ2-5, the complete variable domain is KAGVTQTPRYLIKTRGQQVTLSCSPISGHRSVSWYQQTPGQGLQFLFEYFSETQRNKGNFPGRFSGRQFSNSRSEMNVSTLELGDSALYLCASSLGSGETQYFGPGTRLLVL.

This clonotype has a handful of counts. This rearrangement joins TRBV11-2 to TRBJ2-7; a weak D match, TRBD1 (6 bases). Germline CDR1 is SGHAT and CDR2 is FQNNGV. This CDR3 spans 18 amino acids. V lost 1 base to trimming and J lost 3 bases, with 22 bases between them. CDR3 nucleotide sequence: TGTGCCAGCAGCTTAGCACTGATCGAGTTACAGGGAGACTACGAGCAGTACTTC. Amino acid sequence: CASSLALIELQGDYEQYF.

The rearrangement uses TRBV2 and TRBJ2-3, with 9 bases aligning to TRBD2. Germline trimming cut 6 bases from V and 0 bases from J; bases unmatched to any gene: 7. Germline CDR1 is SNHLY and CDR2 is FYNNEI. The CDR3 runs to 16 residues. DNA of the CDR3: TGTGCCAGCAGGGGCCTAGCGGGGCCGAGCACAGATACGCAGTATTTT. Its protein product is CASRGLAGPSTDTQYF. Together with reference TRBV2 and TRBJ2-3, the CDR3 gives the full variable domain: EPEVTQTPSHQVTQMGQEVILRCVPISNHLYFYWYRQILGQKVEFLVSFYNNEISEKSEIFDDQFSVERPDGSNFTLKIRSTKLEDSAMYFCASRGLAGPSTDTQYFGPGTRLTVL.

This clonotype was detected many times. The chain uses TRBV5-6 and TRBJ1-2; a weak D match, TRBD1 (5 bases). Trimming stripped 4 bases from V and 3 bases from J, with 16 bases between. This CDR3 contains 15 residues. Germline loops: CDR1 SGHDT, CDR2 YYEEEE. CDR3 DNA sequence: TGTGCCAGCAGCCCGGGACTCCTAGACCACTATGGCTACACCTTC. Translating gives CASSPGLLDHYGYTF.

The genes are TRBV12-3 or TRBV12-4 and TRBJ1-1, with a weak D call TRBD1 (6 bases). With 2 bases removed from V and 7 bases from J, the gap between germline ends came to 11 bases. The CDR3 runs 13 residues. The CDR3 DNA follows: TGTGCCAGCAGTTTAAGGGGGATGGATGAAGCTTTCTTT. It yields the protein CASSLRGMDEAFF.

This clonotype was counted many times. J is TRBJ1-5 and V is TRBV27; 8 positions match TRBD1. The CDR3 length is 17 residues. The germline CDR1 and CDR2 sequences are MNHEY and SMNVEV (reference sequence). Germline trimming cut 4 bases from V and 4 bases from J; bases unmatched to any gene: 12. The CDR3 reads CASSSTRQGLRNQPQHF. CDR3 DNA sequence: TGTGCCAGCAGTTCCACCCGACAGGGGTTGAGGAATCAGCCCCAGCATTTT.

The gene calls are TRBV29-1 and TRBJ1-2; maybe TRBD1 (5 bases). V lost 6 bases and J lost 3, with 17 bases in between. CDR3 length equals 14 residues. CDR1 and CDR2 from the germline V gene are SQVTM and ANQGSEA. The CDR3 region is CSVDGGDSHYGYTF. The CDR3 DNA sequence: TGCAGCGTAGACGGGGGGGATAGCCACTATGGCTACACCTTC.

This clonotype occurred many times. The chain carries TRBV6-2 or TRBV6-3 and TRBJ2-3; D possibly matches TRBD1 or TRBD2 (5 bases each). CDR1 is MNHEY and CDR2 is SVGEGT in the germline V gene. The V and J ends lost 6 bases and 5 bases respectively, with 18 bases between them. The CDR3 is 15 residues long. The CDR3 loop is CASSQPRGLKDTQYF. CDR3 sequence (DNA): TGTGCCAGCAGCCAGCCGAGGGGATTGAAAGATACGCAGTATTTT.

This clonotype was detected only a few times. The V and J genes are TRBV27 and TRBJ1-5; the D is unclear. This CDR3 has 13 amino acids. Trimming took off 5 bases at V and 7 bases at J, with 12 bases between the two ends. The germline gives CDR1 MNHEY, CDR2 SMNVEV (reference sequence). For the CDR3, the DNA is TGTGCCAGCAGTCCGATATTCGGGCAGCCCCAGCATTTT. Amino acids: CASSPIFGQPQHF.

This clonotype was counted many times. The rearrangement links TRBV7-2 to TRBJ2-2; D is ambiguous. CDR1 and CDR2 (germline): SGHTA, FQGNSA. V was shortened by 1 base and J by 3 bases, with 6 bases between the two germline ends. The CDR3 length is 14 residues. In nucleotides, the CDR3 is TGTGCCAGCAGCTTAGACTCCCACACCGGGGAGCTGTTTTTT. This encodes CASSLDSHTGELFF.

This clonotype was seen many times. V is TRBV12-3 or TRBV12-4 and J is TRBJ2-4; perhaps TRBD1 as D (6 bases). The CDR3 runs 15 residues. Trimming took off 3 bases at V and 1 base at J, with 10 bases between the two ends. CDR3: CASSLSGVAKNIQYF. The CDR3 DNA reads as TGTGCCAGCAGTTTGTCAGGGGTTGCCAAAAACATTCAGTACTTC.

This clonotype was found many times. The chain couples TRBV20-1 to TRBJ2-1; 16 nucleotides align to TRBD2. The germline gives CDR1 DFQATT, CDR2 SNEGSKA (reference sequence). Trimming cost V 1 base and J 14 bases; bases outside gene matches: 8. There are 15 residues in the CDR3. In DNA, the CDR3 is TGCAGTGCTAGAGCTCCGGGACTAGCGGGGGGGAATGAGTTCTTC. This encodes CSARAPGLAGGNEFF.

This clonotype has only a few counts. The V call is TRBV19, the J call TRBJ2-7; D is undetermined. Germline V gene lookup returns CDR1 LNHDA and CDR2 SQIVND (reference sequence). V lost 5 bases and J 2 bases, leaving 13 bases between the germline ends. There are 14 residues in the CDR3. The CDR3 loop reads CASSYYGRPYEQYF. CDR3 bases: TGTGCCAGTAGTTACTACGGCAGACCCTACGAGCAGTACTTC.

This clonotype has a count of ten or more. The chain recombines TRBV20-1 with TRBJ2-4; 8 positions match TRBD2. After removal of 1 base from V and 5 bases from J, the junction contained 4 bases not matched to a gene. This CDR3 is 14 amino acids long. Germline V gives CDR1 DFQATT, CDR2 SNEGSKA (reference sequence). The CDR3 loop reads CSARVGGAENIQYF. CDR3 bases: TGCAGTGCTAGAGTCGGGGGGGCCGAAAACATTCAGTACTTC.

This clonotype was recorded at least ten times. The V and J genes are TRBV18 and TRBJ2-5, with D possibly matching TRBD1 (5 bases). Deletions cut 3 bases from V and 3 bases from J, with 14 bases between. Germline CDR1 is KGHSH and CDR2 is LQKENI. The CDR3 has 15 residues. The CDR3 spells CASSPSPQGKETQYF. CDR3 in DNA: TGTGCCAGCTCACCCTCCCCCCAGGGTAAAGAGACCCAGTACTTC.

This clonotype showed up many times. The CDR3 is CASSRGTGGNYEQYF. CDR3 nucleotide sequence: TGTGCCAGCAGTCGCGGGACAGGGGGCAATTACGAGCAGTACTTC. V and J are TRBV3-1 and TRBJ2-7, with 12 bases aligning to TRBD1. The CDR3 is made up of 15 amino acids. Germline V gene data show CDR1 as LGHDT and CDR2 as YNNKEL (reference sequence). J was trimmed by 4 bases and V by 6 bases; bases with no gene match: 7.

At least ten counts were recorded for this clonotype. The genes are TRBV2 and TRBJ2-2, with 8 bases that match TRBD1. V was pared by 8 bases and J by 4 bases, with 9 bases of the junction left unmatched. From germline, CDR1 is SNHLY and CDR2 FYNNEI. The CDR3 contains 15 residues. CDR3 DNA: TGTGCCAGCGGACCGGGACAGGTCATCACCGGGGAGCTGTTTTTT. The encoded protein is CASGPGQVITGELFF.

The chain has TRBV29-1 and TRBJ2-7, with 7 bases lining up with TRBD2. V lost 3 bases, J lost 4 bases, and 0 bases stayed unmatched. CDR3 length: 11 amino acids. The germline gives CDR1 SQVTM, CDR2 ANQGSEA. The CDR3 loop reads CSVERGYEQYF. For the CDR3, the DNA is TGCAGCGTTGAGCGGGGGTACGAGCAGTACTTC.

V gene TRBV27 combines with J gene TRBJ2-1; 7 nucleotides line up with TRBD1. Trimming took 3 bases from V and 6 from J; bases not matched to a gene: 26. This CDR3 is 21 amino acids long. Looked up from germline, CDR1 is MNHEY and CDR2 is SMNVEV (reference sequence). Written as DNA, the CDR3 is TGTGCCAGCAGTTTTTCCGTTTTAAGACAGGGAGTTGGGGTGTTGGTCAATGAGCAGTTCTTC. It yields the protein CASSFSVLRQGVGVLVNEQFF.